The clone carrying this T cell receptor (beta chain) occurred many times. Its target is unknown. The sample comes from a study of early T cells in non-severe SARS-CoV-2 infection. Whole-study context: From unsorted whole blood, bulk RNA was sequenced, and the chains remained unpaired. Regarding the study as a whole: Clonotype matching in VDJdb favored anti-spike CD8 responses and did not capture private and CD4 specificities.

CDR3 length: 15 residues. From germline, CDR1 is MNHEY and CDR2 SVGAGI. The germline V and J ends were trimmed by 4 bases and 4 bases, with 11 bases remaining between them. Unique molecular identifiers were affixed to single, distinct cDNA molecules. One entry per CDR3 protein, called by TCRdb with MiXCR from the 5' RACE reads. This sample has more than 75,000 distinct CDR3 sequences; roughly 13% occur once, and the top ten carry approximately 6.5%. This receptor was obtained from an adult who was a healthcare worker with PCR-confirmed SARS-CoV-2 infection or an uninfected control (not recorded which). Source material: whole blood. The gene calls are TRBV6-5 and TRBJ1-6; D is possibly TRBD1 (5 bases). For the CDR3, the DNA is TGTGCCAGCAGTTCCAACAGGTTTTATAATTCACCCCTCCACTTT. Translating it yields CASSSNRFYNSPLHF.